Listed here are 5 T cell receptor beta chains from one sample, sequenced in a study of cytomegalovirus exposure and HLA in healthy donors. Primers included in the PCR were 60 Vbeta and 13 Jbeta primers. Profiled with immunoSEQ multiplex PCR; TCRdb holds only in-frame clones, not every one. The sample holds nearly 110,000 clones, roughly 70% seen once. The sample taken for sequencing was PBMCs. The receptors were sampled from a male donor in good health and CMV-seropositive.

V and J are TRBV5-6 and TRBJ1-3, with TRBD1 identical over 7 bases. The ends lost 2 bases at V and 4 bases at J; junction bases unmatched: 9. This CDR3 has 16 residues. The germline V gene encodes CDR1 SGHDT and CDR2 YYEEEE. The CDR3 region is CASSLYTGELGNTIYF. The DNA of the CDR3 is TGTGCCAGCAGCTTATATACAGGGGAGCTGGGAAACACCATATATTTT.

V gene TRBV4-3 combines with J gene TRBJ1-2, with D tentatively TRBD1 (6 bases). The CDR3 covers 16 residues. The germline V and J ends were trimmed by 3 bases and 4 bases, with 18 bases remaining between them. Germline CDR1 and CDR2: LGHNA and YSLEER. The CDR3 spells CASSQGALTGFYGYTF. CDR3 in DNA: TGCGCCAGCAGCCAGGGGGCCTTAACAGGGTTCTATGGCTACACCTTC.

V is TRBV2 and J is TRBJ2-7; 8 bases agree with TRBD1. The germline gives CDR1 SNHLY, CDR2 FYNNEI. The CDR3 length is 14 residues. Germline trimming cut 5 bases from V and 2 bases from J; bases unmatched to any gene: 5. CDR3 bases: TGTGCCAGCAGTACCGACAGGGGCCCCTACGAGCAGTACTTC. Translating it yields CASSTDRGPYEQYF.

The rearrangement joins TRBV18 to TRBJ2-7, with TRBD2 identical over 9 bases. There are 13 residues in the CDR3. Unmatched junction bases numbered 7, after V lost 2 bases and J lost 11 bases. Germline CDR1 and CDR2: KGHSH and LQKENI. CDR3 nucleotide sequence: TGTGCCAGCTCACCAATAGCGGGGGAAGGGGAGTACTTC. This translates into CASSPIAGEGEYF.

The V call is TRBV7-3, the J call TRBJ2-1; 10 bases match TRBD2. J gave up 6 bases and V 8 bases, and 13 bases lay outside the gene matches. The CDR3 is 16 amino acids. Germline V gives CDR1 SGHTA, CDR2 FQGTGA. In nucleotides, the CDR3 is TGTGCCAGCGGGAGGGTAAGCGGGAGGGGGCCCAATGAGCAGTTCTTC. This translates into CASGRVSGRGPNEQFF.